What follows are 25 T cell receptor beta chains derived from one specimen sequenced in a study of technical replicates of blood from several donors. Profiling relied on immunoSEQ multiplex PCR, and the TCRdb table lists in-frame clones only, not all of them. The table shows approximately 9,000 clones, with 91% occurring only once. The sequenced sample consisted of PBMCs. The receptors shown here come from a human donor in good health.

This clone was detected only once. This sequence joins TRBV2 and TRBJ2-1; D might be TRBD1 (6 bases). Deletions cut 5 bases from V and 4 bases from J, with 12 bases between. Germline V gene lookup returns CDR1 SNHLY and CDR2 FYNNEI. The CDR3 is 14 residues long. The CDR3 sequence: CASSSRDTYNEQFF. The CDR3 bases are TGTGCCAGCAGTTCCCGGGACACTTACAATGAGCAGTTCTTC.

The V call is TRBV5-1, the J call TRBJ1-1, with D perhaps matching TRBD1 (6 bases). The V gene's germline CDR1 is SGHRS and CDR2 YFSETQ. Trimming removed 1 base at V and 8 bases at J, with 9 bases between. The CDR3 length is 12 residues. The CDR3 nucleotides are TGCGCCAGCAGCTTGTTCCAGGGGGAAGCTTTCTTT. It yields the protein CASSLFQGEAFF.

V gene TRBV6-6 combines with J gene TRBJ2-1; 11 nucleotides match TRBD2. The CDR3 covers 16 residues. Trimming cost V 2 bases and J 7 bases; bases outside gene matches: 7. The germline gives CDR1 MNHNY, CDR2 SVGAGI (reference sequence). CDR3 nucleotide sequence: TGTGCCAGCAGTTACGAACTAGCGGGAGTGGGGAATGAGCAGTTCTTC. Encoded protein: CASSYELAGVGNEQFF.

This sequence joins TRBV6-4 and TRBJ1-2; D remains ambiguous. The CDR3 length is 15 residues. The germline V gene has CDR1 MRHNA and CDR2 SNTAGT. Trimming took off 0 bases at V and 3 bases at J, with 11 bases between the two ends. The chain's CDR3 is CASSDSSEPHYGYTF. For the CDR3, the DNA is TGTGCCAGCAGTGACTCATCCGAGCCCCACTATGGCTACACCTTC.

The rearrangement uses TRBV7-3 and TRBJ2-4; D is possibly TRBD2 (6 bases). This CDR3 contains 13 residues. Germline V CDR1 and CDR2: SGHTA, FQGTGA. Trimming cost V 3 bases and J 8 bases, with 11 bases left between them. The CDR3 sequence: CASSFTGRDIQYF. CDR3 in DNA: TGTGCCAGCAGCTTTACCGGGAGAGACATTCAGTACTTC. The full variable domain, with the rest looked up from reference TRBV7-3 and TRBJ2-4, is GAGVSQTPSNKVTEKGKYVELRCDPISGHTALYWYRQSLGQGPEFLIYFQGTGAADDSGLPNDRFFAVRPEGSVSTLKIQRTERGDSAVYLCASSFTGRDIQYFGAGTRLSVL.

The CDR3 protein is CASSNQGAGEETQYF. The DNA of the CDR3 is TGCGCCAGCAGCAACCAGGGGGCCGGGGAAGAGACCCAGTACTTC. V usage is TRBV5-1 and J usage is TRBJ2-5, with 8 bases aligning to TRBD1. CDR3 length equals 15 residues. Germline CDR1 SGHRS, CDR2 YFSETQ. The J segment lost 3 bases and the V segment lost 4 bases, leaving 8 bases of the junction unmatched.

This chain uses TRBV7-9 with TRBJ2-2; the D gene is possibly TRBD2 (5 bases). CDR3 length: 17 residues. V lost 3 bases and J lost 1, with 15 bases in between. Germline V gives CDR1 SEHNR, CDR2 FQNEAQ (reference sequence). This CDR3 is CASSLGRGLRNTGELFF. The CDR3 DNA reads TGTGCCAGCAGCTTGGGCCGGGGTTTAAGGAACACCGGGGAGCTGTTTTTT.

The V call is TRBV9, the J call TRBJ2-7, with 12 bases aligning to TRBD2. J lost 5 bases, V lost 3 bases, and 6 bases had no gene match. Germline-derived CDR1 and CDR2 are SGDLS and YYNGEE. CDR3 size: 15 residues. CDR3 coding DNA: TGTGCCAGCAGCGAGACTAGCGGGAGAGGCAACGAGCAGTACTTC. Translated, it gives CASSETSGRGNEQYF.

This rearrangement joins TRBV6-5 to TRBJ2-7; 10 bases are a match to TRBD2. CDR3 length: 15 residues. The germline CDR1 and CDR2 sequences are MNHEY and SVGAGI. With 4 bases clipped from V and 5 bases from J, the junction kept 8 bases outside the gene matches. The DNA for the CDR3 is TGTGCCAGCAGTTCTCCGATAGCGGGAGGAAACGAGCAGTACTTC. Its translation: CASSSPIAGGNEQYF.

The CDR3 reads CASSFQGDEAGELFF. In nucleotides, the CDR3 is TGTGCCAGCAGTTTTCAGGGGGATGAGGCCGGGGAGCTGTTTTTT. The chain carries TRBV2 and TRBJ2-2, with 7 bases matching TRBD1. Germline loops: CDR1 SNHLY, CDR2 FYNNEI. V lost 5 bases to trimming and J lost 6 bases; unmatched junction nucleotides: 9. This CDR3 contains 15 residues. Full variable domain (remainder filled in from reference TRBV2 and TRBJ2-2): EPEVTQTPSHQVTQMGQEVILRCVPISNHLYFYWYRQILGQKVEFLVSFYNNEISEKSEIFDDQFSVERPDGSNFTLKIRSTKLEDSAMYFCASSFQGDEAGELFFGEGSRLTVL.

This clone has only one observation. The CDR3 DNA sequence: TGTGCCAGCAGTCCACAGGGTTATAGCAATCAGCCCCAGCATTTT. The encoded protein is CASSPQGYSNQPQHF. This chain connects TRBV2 to TRBJ1-5, with TRBD1 as a possible D gene (6 bases). The CDR3 has 15 residues. Germline values: CDR1 SNHLY, CDR2 FYNNEI. The V gene lost 5 bases and the J gene lost 0 bases, with 11 bases spanning the gap.

This chain uses TRBV6-6 with TRBJ1-3; maybe TRBD1 (6 bases). The CDR3 sequence is 15 residues long. The germline gives CDR1 MNHNY, CDR2 SVGAGI (reference sequence). V lost 6 bases and J lost 2, with 14 bases in between. The CDR3 DNA reads as TGTGCCAGCAGGTCTGAGGGGGGGGCTGGAAACACCATATATTTT. It encodes CASRSEGGAGNTIYF.

The chain carries TRBV18 and TRBJ1-1; D call uncertain. The CDR3 loop spans 13 amino acids. CDR1 is KGHSH, CDR2 LQKENI, per germline. V lost 2 bases, J lost 3 bases, and 7 bases lay in between. CDR3 DNA sequence: TGTGCCAGCTCACCAGTCGTCGACACTGAAGCTTTCTTT. It translates to CASSPVVDTEAFF. The full variable domain, its missing parts supplied by reference TRBV18 and TRBJ1-1, is NAGVMQNPRHLVRRRGQEARLRCSPMKGHSHVYWYRQLPEEGLKFMVYLQKENIIDESGMPKERFSAEFPKEGPSILRIQQVVRGDSAAYFCASSPVVDTEAFFGQGTRLTVV.

The chain has TRBV28 and TRBJ2-1; TRBD2 matches at 12 bases. The germline gives CDR1 MDHEN, CDR2 SYDVKM. The V and J ends lost 11 bases and 7 bases, in that order; junction bases with no gene match: 3. The CDR3 length is 12 residues. This CDR3 is CAGTSGPNEQFF. The CDR3 coding sequence is TGTGCCGGGACTAGCGGGCCAAATGAGCAGTTCTTC.

V and J are TRBV15 and TRBJ1-5; D unclear. Germline values: CDR1 LNHNV, CDR2 YYDKDF (reference sequence). The length of the CDR3 is 14 residues. The germline V and J ends were trimmed by 3 bases and 0 bases, with 6 bases remaining between them. The CDR3 bases are TGTGCCACCAGCAGCCTTATTAGCAATCAGCCCCAGCATTTT. It is translated as CATSSLISNQPQHF.

The chain combines TRBV5-4 with TRBJ2-1; 7 bases agree with TRBD1. The CDR3 is made up of 15 amino acids. Germline lookup yields CDR1 SGHNT and CDR2 YYREEE (reference sequence). V was pared by 4 bases and J by 6 bases, with 10 bases of the junction left unmatched. In DNA, the CDR3 is TGTGCCAGCAGCGCTTACCTACAGGGGAGCAATGAGCAGTTCTTC. This codes for CASSAYLQGSNEQFF.

This chain links TRBV7-9 with TRBJ2-2; 10 positions agree with TRBD2. Germline V CDR1 and CDR2: SEHNR, FQNEAQ (reference sequence). This CDR3 comprises 15 residues. Trimming took 5 bases from V and 6 from J; bases not matched to a gene: 6. The CDR3 nucleotides read TGTGCCAGCAGCGGAAAGCGGGAGGGCGCCGGGGAGCTGTTTTTT. This encodes CASSGKREGAGELFF.

Only a few counts were recorded for this clone. This rearrangement joins TRBV6-5 to TRBJ2-6; D may be TRBD1 (6 bases). Trimming pared 4 bases from V and 0 bases from J, leaving 7 bases between. The germline V gene has CDR1 MNHEY and CDR2 SVGAGI. This CDR3 has 15 amino acids. The CDR3 sequence is CASSSGVSGANVLTF. For the CDR3, the DNA is TGTGCCAGCAGTTCAGGGGTCTCTGGGGCCAACGTCCTGACTTTC.

The CDR3 DNA reads as TGTGCCAGCGGGTCTAGCGTACAGACCCAGTACTTC. It encodes CASGSSVQTQYF. The V gene is TRBV7-2, the J gene TRBJ2-5; a weak D match, TRBD2 (6 bases). The CDR3 contains 12 residues. The germline V and J ends were trimmed by 8 bases and 6 bases, with 13 bases remaining between them. Germline V gene data show CDR1 as SGHTA and CDR2 as FQGNSA. Filled out from reference TRBV7-2 and TRBJ2-5, the complete variable domain reads GAGVSQSPSNKVTEKGKDVELRCDPISGHTALYWYRQSLGQGLEFLIYFQGNSAPDKSGLPSDRFSAERTGGSVSTLTIQRTQQEDSAVYLCASGSSVQTQYFGPGTRLLVL.

The rearrangement uses TRBV5-1 and TRBJ2-7; 7 positions agree with TRBD2. The CDR3 is 18 amino acids. Germline V CDR1 and CDR2: SGHRS, YFSETQ. J gave up 0 bases and V 4 bases, and 16 bases lay outside the gene matches. The chain's CDR3 is CASSQPPLISGFSYEQYF. The CDR3 nucleotides are TGCGCCAGCAGCCAGCCCCCATTAATTAGCGGGTTCTCCTACGAGCAGTACTTC.

This rearrangement joins TRBV7-8 to TRBJ2-2; D remains ambiguous. This CDR3 has 15 amino acids. The germline V gene encodes CDR1 SGHVS and CDR2 FQNEAQ. V was cut by 2 bases and J by 3 bases, with 10 bases left in between. The CDR3 DNA reads as TGTGCCAGCAGCTTATCCGGCGGAGACACCGGGGAGCTGTTTTTT. Protein product: CASSLSGGDTGELFF.

The J gene is TRBJ1-4, the V gene TRBV25-1; D remains unclear. The CDR3 is 14 amino acids. The germline V gene encodes CDR1 MGHDK and CDR2 SYGVNS. V gave up 1 base and J gave up 2 bases, with 5 bases separating them. The CDR3 DNA follows: TGTGCCAGCAGTGAATCTACGACTAATGAAAAACTGTTTTTT. Encoded protein: CASSESTTNEKLFF.

The chain links TRBV28 to TRBJ2-3, with TRBD2 matching over 11 bases. This CDR3 region has 15 residues. CDR1 and CDR2 (germline): MDHEN, SYDVKM. Trimming cost V 2 bases and J 5 bases; bases outside gene matches: 3. CDR3 DNA: TGTGCCAGCAGTTTAATAGCGGGAGGGCTAGATACGCAGTATTTT. Amino acids: CASSLIAGGLDTQYF.

This chain uses TRBV6-1 with TRBJ1-1; a weak D match, TRBD1 (6 bases). The CDR3 length is 11 residues. The germline V gene encodes CDR1 MNHNS and CDR2 SASEGT. Between the trimmed V and J ends, which lost 8 bases and 9 bases, there was a span of 13 bases. The CDR3 protein is CASCRGTQAFF. DNA for the CDR3: TGTGCCAGCTGTAGGGGGACGCAAGCTTTCTTT.

The genes are TRBV29-1 and TRBJ1-1, with D perhaps TRBD1 (6 bases). In germline, CDR1 is SQVTM, CDR2 ANQGSEA. This CDR3 comprises 12 residues. Trimming took off 8 bases at V and 7 bases at J, with 17 bases between the two ends. CDR3 nucleotides: TGCAGCACTAACAGGCAGGGGAGTGAAGCTTTCTTT. Translated: CSTNRQGSEAFF.